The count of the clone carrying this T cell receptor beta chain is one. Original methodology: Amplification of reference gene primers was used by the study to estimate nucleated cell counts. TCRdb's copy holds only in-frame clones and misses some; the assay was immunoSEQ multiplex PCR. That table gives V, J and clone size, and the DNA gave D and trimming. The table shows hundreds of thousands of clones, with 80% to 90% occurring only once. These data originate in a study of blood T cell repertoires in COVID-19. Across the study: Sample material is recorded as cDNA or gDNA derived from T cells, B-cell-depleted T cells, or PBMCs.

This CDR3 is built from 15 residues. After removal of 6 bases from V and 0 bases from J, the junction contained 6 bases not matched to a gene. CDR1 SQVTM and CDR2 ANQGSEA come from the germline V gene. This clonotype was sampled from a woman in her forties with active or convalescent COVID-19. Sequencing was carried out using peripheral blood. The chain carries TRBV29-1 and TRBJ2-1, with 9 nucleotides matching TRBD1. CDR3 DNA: TGCAGCGTGCCTCCGGGACAGGGCTCCTACAATGAGCAGTTCTTC. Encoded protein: CSVPPGQGSYNEQFF.